The rows below give T cell receptor beta chains drawn from one sample of a study of blood T cells in healthy people across ages. One entry per CDR3 protein results from TCRdb running MiXCR on the 5' RACE reads. The table includes around 800,000 distinct CDR3 sequences, about 26% detected once. These records were also assigned to another study, of T cells of mothers and their children.

Sequenced sample: blood. Every receptor here comes from a boy younger than 18 in good health. CDR3s include the opening cysteine and the closing phenylalanine or tryptophan. Fields, in order: clone size, J gene, V gene, D gene, CDR3 length, CDR3 DNA, CDR3 protein. The D gene is left open where the match is weak. Clone size is given for some rows only: seen once, a few or many times, or a class if the clone is expanded.

NA TRBJ2-7 TRBV6-1 NA 14 TGTGCCAGCAGTGAATATCCAGGGTACTACGAGCAGTACTTC CASSEYPGYYEQYF
NA TRBJ2-3 TRBV12-3/TRBV12-4 TRBD2 13 TGTGCCTCTAGGGGAGGGACCGCAGATGCGCAGTATTTT CASRGGTADAQYF
many TRBJ2-1 TRBV12-3/TRBV12-4 NA 13 TGTGCCAGCAGTCCCGACACCTACAATGAGCAGTTCTTC CASSPDTYNEQFF
NA TRBJ2-1 TRBV12-3/TRBV12-4 TRBD2 14 TGTGCCAGCAGTCCCCCTGCTAGCGGGGTCGAGCAGTTCTTC CASSPPASGVEQFF
NA TRBJ2-1 TRBV12-5 TRBD1 14 TGTGCTAGTGGGAACGACAGGGGATACAATGAGCAGTTCTTC CASGNDRGYNEQFF
few TRBJ2-5 TRBV12-5 TRBD2 18 TGTGCTAGTGGTTTGCCCCCTTTGGTAGCGGGGCCCGTTGAGACCCAGTACTTC CASGLPPLVAGPVETQYF
few TRBJ1-1 TRBV7-3 NA 15 TGTGCCAGCAGCTTAAATGGGCGCGGGAACACTGAAGCTTTCTTT CASSLNGRGNTEAFF
NA TRBJ2-7 TRBV7-9 TRBD1 14 TGTGCCAGCAACCTGGACAGGGGGCTCCACGAGCAGTACTTC CASNLDRGLHEQYF
NA TRBJ1-1 TRBV6-5 TRBD1 14 TGTGCCAGCAGAAAACAGGGGGGAGGAGCTGAAGCTTTCTTT CASRKQGGGAEAFF
NA TRBJ2-3 TRBV3-1 NA 16 TGTGCCAGCAGCCAAGATCTCGGTAGCGGCACAGATACGCAGTATTTT CASSQDLGSGTDTQYF
NA TRBJ2-7 TRBV11-2 NA 15 TGTGCCAGCAGCTGGGGAGGAGGAGATCCCTACGAGCAGTACTTC CASSWGGGDPYEQYF